This TCR beta chain was found in a study of memory CD4+ T cells and cytomegalovirus serostatus. For the study at large: This sample comes from healthy Belgian adults, eight or nine CMV seropositive, roughly 22 seronegative.

This clone was observed a single time. The sort gate was single viable CD3+CD4+CD8-CD45RO+ cells for memory CD4+ T cells. Sequencing used immunoSEQ multiplex PCR; TCRdb keeps in-frame clones, though not all of them. The sample records 35,000 to 50,000 clones, 76% being singletons. The CDR3 runs to 13 residues. Germline-derived CDR1 and CDR2 are SGHNT and YYREEE (reference sequence). Deletions cut 4 bases from V and 5 bases from J, with 12 bases between. The chain links TRBV5-4 to TRBJ2-5, with D possibly matching TRBD1 (6 bases). The sequence derives from an adult in good health and CMV-seronegative. Sequenced material: memory CD4+ T cells from blood. This chain's CDR3 is CASSIRGPETQYF. The CDR3 bases are TGTGCCAGCAGCATCAGGGGCCCTGAGACCCAGTACTTC.